Shown below are 10 T cell receptor beta chains from a single sample sequenced in a study of T cells in narcolepsy. Some clones are missing from TCRdb's copy, which holds only in-frame ones; the method was immunoSEQ multiplex PCR. This table has over 25,000 clones, more than 65% appearing once. The specimen sequenced was memory (CD45RA-) CD4+ T cells from blood. The receptor set was obtained from a human donor in good health.

V gene TRBV6-5 combines with J gene TRBJ1-4; 7 bases are shared with TRBD1. CDR1 is MNHEY and CDR2 is SVGAGI in the germline V gene. CDR3 length: 16 residues. Trimming at V came to 0 bases and at J to 8 bases, leaving 9 bases not matched to a gene. CDR3 bases: TGTGCCAGCAGTTACTCGACCACAGGGGAAGGAGAAAAACTGTTTTTT. It encodes CASSYSTTGEGEKLFF.

This chain links TRBV4-2 with TRBJ2-3; D unclear. This CDR3 spans 15 amino acids. CDR1 is LGHNA and CDR2 is YNFKEQ in the germline V gene. V dropped 1 base and J dropped 0 bases, with 8 bases sitting between them. The CDR3 protein is CASSQGPESTDTQYF. CDR3 bases: TGTGCCAGCAGCCAAGGGCCAGAGAGCACAGATACGCAGTATTTT.

The genes are TRBV7-3 and TRBJ1-1; D is possibly TRBD1 (5 bases). Germline CDR1 is SGHTA and CDR2 is FQGTGA. V gave up 4 bases and J gave up 1 base, with 13 bases separating them. This CDR3 has 15 amino acids. The CDR3 is CASSSSGLPNTEAFF. CDR3 coding DNA: TGTGCCAGCAGCTCATCAGGGCTTCCGAACACTGAAGCTTTCTTT.

The chain is built from TRBV5-1 and TRBJ1-3; D is ambiguous. The V end lost 4 bases, the J end lost 0 bases, and 14 bases lay between the germline ends. Germline V gene sequence: CDR1 SGHRS, CDR2 YFSETQ. The CDR3 loop spans 16 amino acids. CDR3 nucleotide sequence: TGCGCCAGCAGCCCCTTTTCAGTGAACTCTGGAAACACCATATATTTT. This codes for CASSPFSVNSGNTIYF. The whole variable domain, remainder taken from reference TRBV5-1 and TRBJ1-3, is KAGVTQTPRYLIKTRGQQVTLSCSPISGHRSVSWYQQTPGQGLQFLFEYFSETQRNKGNFPGRFSGRQFSNSRSEMNVSTLELGDSALYLCASSPFSVNSGNTIYFGEGSWLTVV.

The sample holds one count of this clone. This chain links TRBV29-1 with TRBJ2-3, with TRBD2 matching 14 bases. Germline V gene data show CDR1 as SQVTM and CDR2 as ANQGSEA. J lost 7 bases, V lost 6 bases, and 9 bases had no gene match. The length of the CDR3 is 15 residues. The CDR3 nucleotides read TGCAGCGTCGAAACCGGGACTAGCGGGAGTTATACGCAGTATTTT. This sequence encodes CSVETGTSGSYTQYF.

This CDR3 is CASSHTGPTYEQYF. Here the CDR3 DNA reads TGTGCCAGCAGTCATACAGGGCCAACCTACGAGCAGTACTTC. This chain uses TRBV6-5 with TRBJ2-7; TRBD1 is a possible D gene (6 bases). CDR1 is MNHEY, CDR2 SVGAGI, per germline. The V gene lost 5 bases and the J gene lost 2 bases, with 13 bases spanning the gap. This CDR3 region has 14 residues.

The chain has TRBV6-5 and TRBJ1-6; TRBD1 might be the D (6 bases). The CDR3 contains 15 residues. Germline V CDR1 and CDR2: MNHEY, SVGAGI. The germline V and J ends were trimmed by 5 bases and 9 bases, with 17 bases remaining between them. The CDR3 DNA sequence: TGTGCCAGCAGTCCTCCTGAGACAGGAGGTTCACCCCTCCACTTT. This gives the protein CASSPPETGGSPLHF.

This clone has only one observation. For the CDR3, the DNA is TGTGCCAGTAGTAGATATAGGGGGACAGCCTACGAGCAGTACTTC. The encoded protein is CASSRYRGTAYEQYF. The chain couples TRBV19 to TRBJ2-7; 7 bases align to TRBD1. Trimming at V came to 4 bases and at J to 2 bases, leaving 8 bases not matched to a gene. This CDR3 has 15 residues. The V gene's germline CDR1 is LNHDA and CDR2 SQIVND (reference sequence). The variable domain in full, with the rest retrieved from reference TRBV19 and TRBJ2-7, is DGGITQSPKYLFRKEGQNVTLSCEQNLNHDAMYWYRQDPGQGLRLIYYSQIVNDFQKGDIAEGYSVSREKKESFPLTVTSAQKNPTAFYLCASSRYRGTAYEQYFGPGTRLTVT.

The rearrangement links TRBV5-4 to TRBJ2-7, with D perhaps matching TRBD1 or TRBD2 (5 bases each). In germline, CDR1 is SGHNT, CDR2 YYREEE (reference sequence). Between the trimmed V and J ends, which lost 5 bases and 3 bases, there was a span of 15 bases. There are 14 residues in the CDR3. The CDR3 coding sequence is TGTGCCAGCAGTGCTGAGGGGCACTACTACGAGCAGTACTTC. Translating gives CASSAEGHYYEQYF.

In this sample, this clone turned up once. As DNA, the CDR3 is TGTGCCAGCAGCCCGACAGGGGGATTTACCCTTAACTATGGCTACACCTTC. Translated, it gives CASSPTGGFTLNYGYTF. This chain uses TRBV11-2 with TRBJ1-2; 9 nucleotides line up with TRBD1. Germline loops: CDR1 SGHAT, CDR2 FQNNGV. The CDR3 has 17 residues. The J segment lost 1 base and the V segment lost 5 bases, leaving 11 bases of the junction unmatched.